The T cell receptor (beta chain) under discussion was sequenced for a study of T cells in Graves' hyperthyroidism and ophthalmopathy. TCR beta CDR3 regions were amplified from RNA. When the TCR CDR3 underwent first-round RT-PCR, the HTBI primer set was used. TCRdb reprocessed the multiplex PCR reads via MiXCR and lists one record per CDR3 protein. The table lists 500,000 to 800,000 distinct CDR3 sequences, around 13% of them singletons. With regard to this clonotype: Its antigen is unidentified.

Study-wide points: Most thyroid-expanded clonotypes above 0.001 were also found in blood. Model predictions of ophthalmopathy came a median 6.5 months before onset.

CDR1 is MNHEY and CDR2 is SVGEGT in the germline V gene. Deletions cut 2 bases from V and 0 bases from J, with 8 bases between. The CDR3 has 14 amino acids. The source material was blood. This chain joins TRBV6-2 or TRBV6-3 and TRBJ2-7; D unresolved. This TCR came from a woman aged 50 to 65 with Graves' ophthalmopathy. The CDR3 here is CASSYRLDSYEQYF. In DNA form, the CDR3 reads TGTGCCAGCAGTTACCGGTTGGACTCCTACGAGCAGTACTTC.